Sequencing of this T cell receptor beta chain was carried out in a study of T cells in Graves' hyperthyroidism and ophthalmopathy. Study-level findings and limits: Blood samples included most of the expanded thyroid clonotypes exceeding 0.001. Before onset, by a median of approximately 6.2 months, the model predicted ophthalmopathy.

This clonotype was seen ten or more times. The target antigen is unknown. CDR1 SGHAT and CDR2 FQNNGV come from the germline V gene. The CDR3 loop spans 16 amino acids. Trimming removed 1 base at V and 7 bases at J, with 17 bases between. Amplified TCR beta CDR3 regions derived from RNA transcripts. The HTBI set primed first-round TCR CDR3 RT-PCR. In TCRdb, the multiplex PCR reads were re-called with MiXCR into one record per CDR3 protein. In the table there are about 480,000 distinct CDR3 sequences, about an eighth of which are singletons. The study excluded patients with uncontrolled infection, other autoimmune disease, pregnancy or lactation. Diagnostic decisions used clinical symptoms, serum thyroxine and TRAb, thyroid ultrasound and orbital computed tomography.

V usage is TRBV11-2 and J usage is TRBJ2-1; D is tentatively TRBD1 or TRBD2 (6 bases each). The sample was blood. This receptor was obtained from a woman younger than 35 with Graves' hyperthyroidism. CDR3 residues: CASSLGLAERGNEQFF. In DNA, the CDR3 is TGTGCCAGCAGCTTAGGCTTAGCGGAGAGGGGGAATGAGCAGTTCTTC.